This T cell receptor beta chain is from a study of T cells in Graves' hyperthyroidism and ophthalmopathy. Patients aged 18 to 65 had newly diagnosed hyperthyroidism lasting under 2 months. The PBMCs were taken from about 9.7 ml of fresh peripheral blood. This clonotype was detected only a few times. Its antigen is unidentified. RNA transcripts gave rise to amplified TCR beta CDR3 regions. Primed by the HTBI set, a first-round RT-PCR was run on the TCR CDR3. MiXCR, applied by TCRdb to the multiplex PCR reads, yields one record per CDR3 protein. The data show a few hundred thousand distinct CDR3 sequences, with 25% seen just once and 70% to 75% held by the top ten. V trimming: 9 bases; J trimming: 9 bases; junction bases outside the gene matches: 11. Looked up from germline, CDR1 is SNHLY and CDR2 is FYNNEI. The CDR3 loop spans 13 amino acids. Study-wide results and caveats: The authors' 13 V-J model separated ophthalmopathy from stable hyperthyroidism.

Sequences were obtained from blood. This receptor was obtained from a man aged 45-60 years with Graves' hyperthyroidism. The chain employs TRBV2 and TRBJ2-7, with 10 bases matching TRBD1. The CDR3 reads CASFRDRGHGQYF. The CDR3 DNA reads TGTGCCAGTTTCCGGGACAGGGGACACGGGCAGTACTTC.